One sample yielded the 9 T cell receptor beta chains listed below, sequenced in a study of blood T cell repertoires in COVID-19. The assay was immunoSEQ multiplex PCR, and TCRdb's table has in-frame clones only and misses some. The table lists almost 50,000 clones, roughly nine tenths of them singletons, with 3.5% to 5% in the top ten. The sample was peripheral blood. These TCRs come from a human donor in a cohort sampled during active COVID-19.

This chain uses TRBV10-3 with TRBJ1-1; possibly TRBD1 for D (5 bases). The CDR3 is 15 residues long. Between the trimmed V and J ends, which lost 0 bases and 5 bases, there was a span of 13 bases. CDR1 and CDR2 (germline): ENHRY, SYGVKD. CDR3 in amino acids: CAISESKLGGTEAFF. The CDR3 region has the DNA TGTGCCATCAGTGAGTCGAAGCTGGGGGGGACTGAAGCTTTCTTT.

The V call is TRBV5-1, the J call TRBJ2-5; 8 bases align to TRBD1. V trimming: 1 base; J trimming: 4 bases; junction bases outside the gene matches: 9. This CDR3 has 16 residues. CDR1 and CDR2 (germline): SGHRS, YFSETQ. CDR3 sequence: CASSLMGQGAPETQYF. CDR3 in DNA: TGCGCCAGCAGCTTGATGGGCCAGGGGGCCCCAGAGACCCAGTACTTC.

The CDR3 spells CAWAGRNREQYF. DNA of the CDR3: TGTGCCTGGGCAGGGCGGAATAGGGAGCAGTACTTC. This sequence joins TRBV30 and TRBJ2-7; D may be TRBD1 (5 bases). This CDR3 is 12 amino acids long. Germline V gene data show CDR1 as GTSNPN and CDR2 as SVGIG (reference sequence). V was shortened by 5 bases and J by 7 bases, with 15 bases between the two germline ends.

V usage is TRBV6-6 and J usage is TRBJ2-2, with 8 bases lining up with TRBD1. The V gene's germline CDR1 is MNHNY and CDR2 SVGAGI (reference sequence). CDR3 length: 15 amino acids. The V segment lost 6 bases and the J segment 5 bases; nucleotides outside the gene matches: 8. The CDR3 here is CASSVGQGVTGELFF. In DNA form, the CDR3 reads TGTGCCAGCAGCGTCGGACAGGGAGTTACCGGGGAGCTGTTTTTT.

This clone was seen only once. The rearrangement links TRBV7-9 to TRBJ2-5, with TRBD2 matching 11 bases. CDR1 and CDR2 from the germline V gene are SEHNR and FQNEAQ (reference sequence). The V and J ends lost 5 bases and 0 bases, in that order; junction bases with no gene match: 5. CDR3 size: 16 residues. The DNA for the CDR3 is TGTGCCAGCAGCCCACCGGGACTAGCGGACCAAGAGACCCAGTACTTC. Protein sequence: CASSPPGLADQETQYF.

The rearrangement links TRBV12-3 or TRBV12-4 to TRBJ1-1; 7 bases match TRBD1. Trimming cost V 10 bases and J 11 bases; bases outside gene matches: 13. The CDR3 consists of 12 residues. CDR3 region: CATVTGKGSAFF. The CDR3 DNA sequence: TGTGCCACCGTGACAGGGAAGGGGTCGGCTTTCTTT.

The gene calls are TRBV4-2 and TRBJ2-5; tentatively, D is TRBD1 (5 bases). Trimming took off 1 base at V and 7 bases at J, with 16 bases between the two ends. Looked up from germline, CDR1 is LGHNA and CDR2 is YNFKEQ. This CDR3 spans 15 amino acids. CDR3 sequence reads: CASSQGQGTAGTQYF. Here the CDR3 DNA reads TGTGCCAGCAGCCAAGGGCAGGGAACTGCCGGGACCCAGTACTTC.

The DNA of the CDR3 is TGTGCCAGCAGCGTAGGGGCAGGGGGAGGCTACACCTTC. It codes for CASSVGAGGGYTF. J is TRBJ1-2 and V is TRBV9; TRBD1 matches 7 bases. This CDR3 spans 13 amino acids. Germline V lookup: CDR1 SGDLS, CDR2 YYNGEE. After removal of 0 bases from V and 8 bases from J, the junction contained 4 bases not matched to a gene. The full variable domain, its missing parts supplied by reference TRBV9 and TRBJ1-2, is DSGVTQTPKHLITATGQRVTLRCSPRSGDLSVYWYQQSLDQGLQFLIQYYNGEERAKGNILERFSAQQFPDLHSELNLSSLELGDSALYFCASSVGAGGGYTFGSGTRLTVV.

The CDR3 reads CASSLRGNTYEQYF. CDR3 nucleotides: TGCGCCAGCAGTTTGCGCGGTAATACCTACGAGCAGTACTTC. The V and J genes are TRBV10-2 and TRBJ2-7; no firm D call. This CDR3 spans 14 amino acids. Germline V gene lookup returns CDR1 WSHSY and CDR2 SAAADI. The V end lost 5 bases, the J end lost 2 bases, and 13 bases lay between the germline ends.